This T cell receptor beta chain was sequenced during a study of CD4+ T cells in melanoma. Regarding the study as a whole: CD8+ T cell, macrophage and B cell function reportedly correlated with neoantigen-specific CD4+ T cells. Reportedly, melanoma neoantigen-specific CD4+ T cells showed varied differentiation states.

Remarks on this clone: Its antigen is still unknown.

The CDR3 has 14 residues. From germline, CDR1 is SEHNR and CDR2 FQNEAQ (reference sequence). V trimming: 5 bases; J trimming: 8 bases; junction bases outside the gene matches: 10. Here immunoSEQ multiplex PCR was the method, and the copy in TCRdb shows in-frame clones only, minus some. Here the sample spans 18,000 or so clones, roughly 80% being singletons. Sequencing used cells from a culture (not recorded whether cultured in vitro). The clonotype originates from a human donor with melanoma. V and J are TRBV7-9 and TRBJ1-2; 8 nucleotides agree with TRBD1. The CDR3 reads CASSTEGQGKGYTF. In DNA form, the CDR3 reads TGTGCCAGCAGCACCGAAGGACAGGGTAAAGGCTACACCTTC.